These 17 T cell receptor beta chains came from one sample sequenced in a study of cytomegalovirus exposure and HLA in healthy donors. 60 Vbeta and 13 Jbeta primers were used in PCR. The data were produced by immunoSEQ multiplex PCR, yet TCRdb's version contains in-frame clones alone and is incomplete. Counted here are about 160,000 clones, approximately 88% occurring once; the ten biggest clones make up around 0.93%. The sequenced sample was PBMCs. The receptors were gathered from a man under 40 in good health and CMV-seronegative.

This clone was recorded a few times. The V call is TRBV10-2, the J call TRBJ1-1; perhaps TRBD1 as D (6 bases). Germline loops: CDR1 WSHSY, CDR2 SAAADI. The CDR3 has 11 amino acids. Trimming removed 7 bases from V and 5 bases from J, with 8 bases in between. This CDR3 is CASTQGTEAFF. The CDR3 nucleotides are TGCGCCAGCACCCAGGGGACTGAAGCTTTCTTT.

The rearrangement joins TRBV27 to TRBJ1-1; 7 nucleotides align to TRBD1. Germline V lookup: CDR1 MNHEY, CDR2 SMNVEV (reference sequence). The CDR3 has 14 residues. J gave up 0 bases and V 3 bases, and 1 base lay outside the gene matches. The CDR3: CASSFGTVNTEAFF. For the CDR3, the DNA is TGTGCCAGCAGTTTCGGGACAGTGAACACTGAAGCTTTCTTT.

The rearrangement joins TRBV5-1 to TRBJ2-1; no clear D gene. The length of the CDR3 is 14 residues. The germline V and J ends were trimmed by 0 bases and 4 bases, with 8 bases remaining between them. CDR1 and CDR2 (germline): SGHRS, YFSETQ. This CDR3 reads CASSLETQYNEQFF. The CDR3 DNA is TGCGCCAGCAGCTTGGAAACCCAGTACAATGAGCAGTTCTTC.

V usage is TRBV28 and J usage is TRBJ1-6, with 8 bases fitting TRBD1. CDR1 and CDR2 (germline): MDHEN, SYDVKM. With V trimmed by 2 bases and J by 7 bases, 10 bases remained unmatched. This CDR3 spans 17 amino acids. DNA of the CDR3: TGTGCCAGCAGTTTAAGGTCCGGGACAGGCGTCAATTCACCCCTCCACTTT. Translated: CASSLRSGTGVNSPLHF.

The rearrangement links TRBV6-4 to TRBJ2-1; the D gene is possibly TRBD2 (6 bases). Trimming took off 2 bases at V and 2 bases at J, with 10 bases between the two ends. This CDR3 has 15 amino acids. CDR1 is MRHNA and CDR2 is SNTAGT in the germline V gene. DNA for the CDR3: TGTGCCAGCAGTGACGATAGCGGAACCTACAATGAGCAGTTCTTC. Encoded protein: CASSDDSGTYNEQFF.

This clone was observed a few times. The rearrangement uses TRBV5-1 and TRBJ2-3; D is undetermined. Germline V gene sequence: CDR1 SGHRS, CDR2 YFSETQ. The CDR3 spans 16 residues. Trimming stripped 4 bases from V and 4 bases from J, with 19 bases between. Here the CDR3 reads CASSPGLRPGPDTQYF. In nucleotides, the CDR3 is TGCGCCAGCAGCCCCGGTTTGCGGCCCGGCCCAGATACGCAGTATTTT.

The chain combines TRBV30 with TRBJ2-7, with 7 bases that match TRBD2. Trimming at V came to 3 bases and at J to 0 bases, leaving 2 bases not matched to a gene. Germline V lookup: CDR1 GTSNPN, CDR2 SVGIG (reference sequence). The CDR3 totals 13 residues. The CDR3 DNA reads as TGTGCCTGGAGGGGGAGGGCCTCCTACGAGCAGTACTTC. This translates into CAWRGRASYEQYF.

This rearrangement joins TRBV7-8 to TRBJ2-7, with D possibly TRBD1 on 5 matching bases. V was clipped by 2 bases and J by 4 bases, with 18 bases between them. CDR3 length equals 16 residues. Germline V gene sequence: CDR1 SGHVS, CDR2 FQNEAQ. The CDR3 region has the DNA TGTGCCAGCAGCTTAACCATACAGGTTCCGGATTACGAGCAGTACTTC. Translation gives CASSLTIQVPDYEQYF.

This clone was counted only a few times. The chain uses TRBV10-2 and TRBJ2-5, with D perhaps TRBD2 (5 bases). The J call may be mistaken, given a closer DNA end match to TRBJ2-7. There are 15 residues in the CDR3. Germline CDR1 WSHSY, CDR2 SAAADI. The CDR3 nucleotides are TGCGCCAGTGACGGGGTGGCTACAAGCCCCTACGAGCAGTACTTC. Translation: CASDGVATSPYEQYF.

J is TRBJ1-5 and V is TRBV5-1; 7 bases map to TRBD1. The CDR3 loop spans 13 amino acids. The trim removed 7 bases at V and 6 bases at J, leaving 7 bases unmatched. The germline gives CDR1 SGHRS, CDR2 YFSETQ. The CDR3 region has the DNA TGCGCCAGCTCCCCGTCAGGGGGTCAGCCCCAGCATTTT. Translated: CASSPSGGQPQHF.

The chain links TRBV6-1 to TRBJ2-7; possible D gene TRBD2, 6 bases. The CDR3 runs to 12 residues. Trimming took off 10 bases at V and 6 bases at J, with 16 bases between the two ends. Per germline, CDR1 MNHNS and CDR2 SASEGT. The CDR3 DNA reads TGTGCCACCCGCCGGGAGAGGGTCGAGCAGTACTTC. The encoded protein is CATRRERVEQYF.

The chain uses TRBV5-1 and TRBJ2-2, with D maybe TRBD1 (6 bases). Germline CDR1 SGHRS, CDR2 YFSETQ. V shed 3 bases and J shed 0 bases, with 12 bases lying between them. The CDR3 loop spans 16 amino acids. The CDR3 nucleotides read TGCGCCAGCAGCTCCACCGGGACAACGAACACCGGGGAGCTGTTTTTT. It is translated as CASSSTGTTNTGELFF.

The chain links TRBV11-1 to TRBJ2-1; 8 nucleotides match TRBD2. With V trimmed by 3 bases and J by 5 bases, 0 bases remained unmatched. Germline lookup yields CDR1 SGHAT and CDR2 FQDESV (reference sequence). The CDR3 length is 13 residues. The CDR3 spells CASSLGLDNEQFF. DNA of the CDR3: TGTGCCAGCAGCTTGGGACTAGACAATGAGCAGTTCTTC.

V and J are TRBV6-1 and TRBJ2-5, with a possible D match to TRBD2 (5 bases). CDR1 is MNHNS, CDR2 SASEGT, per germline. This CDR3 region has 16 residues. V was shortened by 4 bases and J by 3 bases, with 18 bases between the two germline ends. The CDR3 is CASSVTLASSKETQYF. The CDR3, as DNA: TGTGCCAGCAGTGTAACATTGGCTAGCTCGAAAGAGACCCAGTACTTC.

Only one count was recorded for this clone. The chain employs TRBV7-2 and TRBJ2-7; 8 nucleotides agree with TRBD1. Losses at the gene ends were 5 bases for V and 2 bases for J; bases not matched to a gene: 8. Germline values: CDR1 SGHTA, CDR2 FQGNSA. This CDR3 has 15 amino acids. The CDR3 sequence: CASSPDRGRAYEQYF. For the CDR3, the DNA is TGTGCCAGCAGCCCAGACAGGGGTCGGGCCTACGAGCAGTACTTC.

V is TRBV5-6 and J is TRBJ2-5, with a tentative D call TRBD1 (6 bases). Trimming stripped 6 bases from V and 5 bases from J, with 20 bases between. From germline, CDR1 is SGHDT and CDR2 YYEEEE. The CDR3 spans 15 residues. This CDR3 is CASTFGRGRWETQYF. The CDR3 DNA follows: TGTGCCAGCACTTTTGGCAGGGGTAGATGGGAGACCCAGTACTTC.

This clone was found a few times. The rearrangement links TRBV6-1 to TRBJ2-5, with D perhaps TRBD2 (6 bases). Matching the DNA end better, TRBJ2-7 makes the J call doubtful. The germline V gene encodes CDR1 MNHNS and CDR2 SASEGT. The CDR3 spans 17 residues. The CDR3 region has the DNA TGTGCCAGCAGTGAAGCTGCTTGGGGGGTTAAAGCCTACGAGCAGTACTTC. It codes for CASSEAAWGVKAYEQYF.